This TCR beta chain was captured in a study of T cell repertoires in cytomegalovirus infection. Study-wide context: Matching HLA type and CMV infection were both indicated by public TCR beta signatures. Study-level findings and limits: Within the response measured ex vivo, HLA-C-restricted CMV-specific TCR beta clonotypes were dominant. Frequencies of public TCR beta families were cumulated, and this identified carriers of CMV plus the relevant HLA.

Only a few counts were recorded for this clonotype. Its matching antigen is unknown. Each CDR3 protein gets one entry after TCRdb re-called the reads with MiXCR. The table records 250,000 or so distinct CDR3 sequences, about a sixth of them present only once. Germline loops: CDR1 LNHDA, CDR2 SQIVND (reference sequence). Deletions cut 3 bases from V and 0 bases from J, with 12 bases between. This CDR3 spans 16 amino acids. The material sequenced was CD8+ T cells from PBMCs. This chain joins TRBV19 and TRBJ2-4; D is possibly TRBD2 (5 bases). This TCR derives from a human donor in good health (CMV status not recorded). Some clones in this sample may be carry-over from other donors' samples. This chain's CDR3 is CASSIRQTKAKNIQYF. In DNA form, the CDR3 reads TGTGCCAGTAGTATCCGGCAGACTAAAGCCAAAAACATTCAGTACTTC.